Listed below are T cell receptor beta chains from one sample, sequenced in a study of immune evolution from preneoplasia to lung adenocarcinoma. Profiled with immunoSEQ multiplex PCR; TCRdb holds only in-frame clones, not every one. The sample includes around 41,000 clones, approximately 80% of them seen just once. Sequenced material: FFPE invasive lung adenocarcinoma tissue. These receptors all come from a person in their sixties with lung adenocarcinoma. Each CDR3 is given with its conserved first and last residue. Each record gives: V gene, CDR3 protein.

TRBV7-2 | CASSFGPRGAGELFF
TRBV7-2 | CASSLYLRELFF
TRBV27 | CASSLARQDNYGYTF
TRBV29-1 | CSGGLGENEKLFF
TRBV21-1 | CASSKRAVFEQYF
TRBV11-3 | CASSLRGAGPNEQFF
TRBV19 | CASSRTISGNTIYF
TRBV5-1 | CASSLAGTDNEKLFF
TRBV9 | CASSVGGRLGFGGDEQYF
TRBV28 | CASSKTNNQPQHF
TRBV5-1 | CATRKPGTSYGYTF
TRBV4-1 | CASSYDSRTSGTYEQYF
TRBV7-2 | CASSLVSSVIHTQYF
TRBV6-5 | CASRTLQREKTQYF
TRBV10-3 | CAISETTGVGELFF
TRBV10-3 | CAISESTASNEQFF
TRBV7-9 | CASSLALGAGASGANVLTF
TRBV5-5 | CASSLEGETQYF
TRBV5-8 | CASSWRGDGNTEAFF
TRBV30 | CAWSARSNTGELFF
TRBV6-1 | CASSLGQLNTEAFF
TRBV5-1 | CASSLAMQAANTGELFF
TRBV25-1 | CASSDWGTEAFF
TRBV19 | CASTSGPYNEQFF
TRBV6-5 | CASSPRYGGQETQYF
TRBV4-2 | CASSQVLFGSGDTDTQYF
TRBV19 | CASSITSASSYEQYF
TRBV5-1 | CASSPGPRQSQETQYF
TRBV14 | CASSQEETQYF
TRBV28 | CAASLRSGEQYF
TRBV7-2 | CASSLDRGRDEKLFF
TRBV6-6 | CASSYEGGLGNQPQHF
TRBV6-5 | CASSLGAWETQYF
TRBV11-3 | CASSSAGASGRGGNEQFF
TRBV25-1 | CASSDGTADNEKLFF
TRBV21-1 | CASSKARTSVEGTDTQYF
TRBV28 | CASRQDNYNEQFF
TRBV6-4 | CASSEGNTGELFF
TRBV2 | CASSEALRGGQPQHF
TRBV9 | CASTRGRSDTGELFF
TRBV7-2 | CASSLDGNLYEQYF
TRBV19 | CASTRQESYGYTF
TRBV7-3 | CASSLTGNPGDTQYF
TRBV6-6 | CASSYRATTGELFF
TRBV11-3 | CASSQGSGNEQFF
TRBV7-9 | CASSLGRSTDTQYF
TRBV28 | CASSLLGARWADTQYF
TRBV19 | CASSWGTDTQYF
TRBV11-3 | CASSRTGGVVGELFF
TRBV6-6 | CASSYPRQANYGYTF
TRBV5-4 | CASSTRLGYENEKLFF
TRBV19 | CASRDGGQNTEAFF
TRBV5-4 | CASSSGQHARNEQFF
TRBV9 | CASSSSSGSSADTQYF
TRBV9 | CASSGGDRGNYEQYF
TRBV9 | CASSVTGRNTEAFF
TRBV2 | CASSEGWRDSQNTEAFF
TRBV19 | CASSRQGTNYGYTF
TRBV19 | CASSRKPYGGLAGDEQFF
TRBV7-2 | CASSRTSGSGRETQYF